A few counts support the clone carrying this TCR beta chain. What it binds is unknown. Read sequence stops 3 residues before the CDR3 end, and the germline J gene provides the missing end. This specimen comes from a study of T cell clonality in common variable immunodeficiency. Study-wide points: TCRbeta clonality was increased in CVID versus healthy controls. In common variable immunodeficiency, TCR beta chains reportedly carried fewer deletions and N-nucleotide insertions. Fewer TCRbeta clones were shared among CVID subjects than controls.

The germline V and J ends were trimmed by 9 bases and 1 base, with 12 bases remaining between them. This CDR3 contains 13 residues. Germline lookup yields CDR1 LNHDA and CDR2 SQIVND (reference sequence). Repertoires were generated with immunoSEQ multiplex PCR, while TCRdb's copy carries only in-frame clones and drops some. This sample comprises 25,000 to 35,000 clones, none seen once only. Sequencing used peripheral blood mononuclear cells. The chain employs TRBV19 and TRBJ1-1, with D perhaps TRBD1 (5 bases). The origin of this receptor is a human donor with common variable immunodeficiency. The CDR3 bases that were read are TGTGCCAGCAAAGCGGGGCGGAACACTGAA. Amino acid sequence: CASKAGRNTE. The whole CDR3 is CASKAGRNTEAFF.